Below, one T cell receptor beta chain is given with its context. The antigen this receptor binds is unknown. There are no base qualities to consult, and no much larger clone falls within one base. This record comes from a study of T cells in Graves' hyperthyroidism and ophthalmopathy (dated by TCRdb to between 2018 and 2021). For the study in its entirety: Peripheral blood samples were taken at initial diagnosis, before any treatment was given. To identify distinguishing TCR V-J signatures, a discovery cohort of some 100 patients was used, comprising some 43 with Graves' ophthalmopathy and 57 with stable Graves' hyperthyroidism. Prospective prediction of ophthalmopathy was tested in an independent validation cohort consisting of 18 hyperthyroidism patients and approximately 16 patients who later progressed to ophthalmopathy. The approximately 98 discovery patients were randomly divided into training and test sets at a 7:3 ratio. The study also compared thyroid tissue and blood T-cell repertoires from 6 or 7 Graves' hyperthyroidism patients. After sampling, hyperthyroidism patients received methimazole starting at 30 mg daily, and ophthalmopathy patients received high-dose intravenous methylprednisolone. TCR Vbeta CDR3 sequencing of 120 to 150 peripheral blood samples (more than 40 ophthalmopathy, 75 to 80 hyperthyroidism and around 17 progressor patients) is reported in the paper.

Moderately to severely active disease, a Clinical Activity Score of at least 3, a NOSPECS grade of at least 4, and a duration under 3 months were present in ophthalmopathy patients. Patients with uncontrolled infections, other autoimmune diseases, pregnancy or lactation were excluded. Diagnoses relied on clinical symptoms, serum thyroxine and TRAb, thyroid ultrasound and orbital computed tomography. PBMCs were isolated from 10 ml of fresh peripheral blood by Ficoll-Paque density gradient centrifugation. Total RNA was extracted with Trizol reagent, and quality was checked on an Agilent 2100 Bioanalyzer. Amplification of TCR beta CDR3 regions was carried out from RNA transcripts. The TCR CDR3 was subjected to a first round of RT-PCR using the HTBI primer set and the Qiagen OneStep RT-PCR kit. Libraries were constructed in a second round of multiplex PCR, after which size selection and purification were performed. Libraries were sequenced paired-end with 100 bp reads on an Illumina HiSeq2000. The paper's processing steps were these. SOAPnuke was used to process the raw data, removing reads that contained adapters or uncalled bases, had a mean Phred below 15, or lacked an exact match to the constant primer or identifier. COPE v1.2.5 was used to merge high-quality paired reads, and clonotypes were defined as unique nucleotide sequences. MiTCR v1.1 was used to align clonotypes to the IMGT TRBV, TRBD and TRBJ reference segments. The analysis included only V-J combinations with a frequency above 0.0001, which together covered roughly 99% of the repertoires. A TCS score was defined as the ratio between F50 (clonal expansion) and ExV (chaos), using BLOSUM62-based TCRdist between CDR3 peptides within each V-J. Welch's t-statistics and random forest reduced some 510 V-J features to roughly 13, which were used in a naive Bayes classifier (R e1071). Starting from the raw public reads, TCRdb applied fastp trimming at Q25, assembled clones with MiXCR and retained in-frame beta chains. Duplicate CDR3 protein sequences are folded into a single record with the most common DNA and genes. The authors' filters were not applied to this entry. This sample lists 550,000 to 600,000 distinct CDR3 sequences; about 14% were detected once. The ten largest clonotypes hold less than 9% of the sample.

Broader findings and caveats from the paper: No statistical method was used to set the sample size in advance, and investigators knew the group allocation. Blood samples also contained most of the expanded thyroid clonotypes (frequency above 0.001), which suggests that blood repertoires may reflect thyroid immune responses. In validation, the model predicted progression to ophthalmopathy a median of approximately 6.6 months before onset, with around 70% sensitivity and about 75% specificity. A 13 V-J signature model separated ophthalmopathy from stable hyperthyroidism, with 87.88% sensitivity and 81.08% specificity in cross-validation and 80%/75% in testing.

V and J are truncated by 8 bases and 5 bases respectively, leaving an intervening sequence of 12 bases. The CDR3 runs 13 amino acids, cysteine and phenylalanine included. Only the CDR3 DNA is retained, 39 bases long and in frame from the first base. The germline V gene sets CDR1 to ENHRY and CDR2 to SYGVKD. Sequencing was carried out using blood. This clonotype was obtained from a woman younger than 30 with Graves' ophthalmopathy. Recombination joined TRBV10-3 with TRBJ1-4; TRBD1 could be the D gene, as 6 bases match. CDR3 reads: CAIRDTLNEKLFF. The DNA reads as follows: TGTGCCATCCGGGACACTTTAAATGAAAAACTGTTTTTT.